This T cell receptor (beta chain) was found in a study of cytomegalovirus exposure and HLA in healthy donors. The PCR was carried out with 60 Vbeta primers and 13 Jbeta primers. The method was immunoSEQ multiplex PCR; TCRdb's version includes in-frame clones alone and lacks a portion of them. The sample lists around 90,000 clones; around four fifths were seen once. The study, taken as a whole, reports: It was in a later analysis that TCR association rates were seen to vary by HLA locus, highest for DRB1 and lowest for HLA-C.

For this clone: What it binds is unknown.

CDR1 SGHRS and CDR2 YFSETQ come from the germline V gene. Trimming at V came to 4 bases and at J to 5 bases, leaving 11 bases not matched to a gene. The CDR3 has 16 residues. V gene TRBV5-1 combines with J gene TRBJ2-3, with TRBD2 matching 9 bases. The clonotype originates from a man aged 30 to 39 in good health and CMV-seronegative. Sequencing used PBMCs. The CDR3 loop reads CASSPRASGMGDTQYF. The CDR3 nucleotides read TGCGCCAGCAGCCCCCGGGCTAGCGGGATGGGAGATACGCAGTATTTT.